This T cell receptor (beta chain) was sequenced in a study of T-cell reconstitution after alpha-beta-depleted transplantation in children. TCRbeta library construction was performed incorporating unique molecular identifiers. Via MiXCR, TCRdb re-called the PCR reads, giving one row per CDR3 protein. Altogether approximately 400,000 distinct CDR3 sequences are present, roughly a tenth being singletons, with the ten largest covering roughly 6%. The germline V gene has CDR1 ENHRY and CDR2 SYGVKD. J was trimmed by 8 bases and V by 4 bases; bases with no gene match: 7. The CDR3 spans 15 residues. This clonotype showed up just a few times.

The sequencing here drew on PBMCs from the stem cell graft donor, taken from the stem cell graft. V gene TRBV10-3 combines with J gene TRBJ2-1, with 11 bases that match TRBD2. The sequence was collected from a human donor who donated a stem cell graft to a child with acute myeloid leukemia. The CDR3 loop reads CAISASSGGLHEQFF. Written as DNA, the CDR3 is TGTGCCATCAGTGCCTCTAGCGGGGGGTTGCATGAGCAGTTCTTC.